This TCR beta chain was profiled in a study of T cells expressing NK-cell markers. Study summary: HCMV seropositivity characterized most of the eight sequenced donors, and seronegativity one.

This CDR3 comprises 13 residues. Looked up from germline, CDR1 is LGHNA and CDR2 is YNFKEQ. Note on this clonotype: Antigen: not known.

Overall study results and limits: Of the CD8+ T cell pool in six donors, roughly 1.0-8% was accounted for by dominant NKG2C+ clonotypes. Similarly, these clonotypes led the CD3+CD56-NKG2C+ fraction as well in a few donors. Nothing established the HCMV specificity of expanded NKG2C+ T cell clones.

TCRdb reprocessed the 5' RACE reads; each CDR3 protein has one entry and no DNA is given. The sample table includes 450,000 to 600,000 distinct CDR3 sequences. This TCR was recovered from a man aged 18 to 29 in good health. Specimen: blood T cells: a sorted CD56 or NKG2C T cell subset, CD4+ or CD8+ T cells, or bulk PBMC T cells (not recorded which). V gene TRBV4-2 combines with J gene TRBJ1-2. The CDR3 sequence: CASSQPGGDGYTF.